This T cell receptor beta chain appears in the sequencing data of a study of shared clonotypes between healthy human individuals. Study information: Researchers assigned three CD4 naive, three CD4 memory, two CD8 naive and one CD8 memory plate to each donor.

Regarding the study as a whole: Among a few donors, approximately 5% of naive CD4 clonotypes were found in common.

Donation came from healthy HIV-negative adults that had no recent acute infections or vaccinations. Germline V gene sequence: CDR1 LNHDA, CDR2 SQIVND (reference sequence). The CDR3 runs to 15 residues. The V end was cut by 3 bases, the J end by 4 bases, with 15 bases between. A word on this clone: What it recognizes is unknown.

Profiling relied on immunoSEQ multiplex PCR, and the TCRdb table lists in-frame clones only, not all of them. The sample lists some 2.4 million clones; over 85% were seen once. The TCR comes from a man aged 18 to 30 in good health. Some clones in this sample may be carry-over from other donors' samples. The rearrangement links TRBV19 to TRBJ1-2; D is unresolved. The material sequenced was naive CD4+ T cells from PBMCs. Subset indicated: CD45RA+ positively selected. The CDR3 reads CASSINSLEGYGYTF. The CDR3 nucleotides read TGTGCCAGTAGTATTAATAGCCTAGAGGGCTATGGCTACACCTTC.